Listed below are T cell receptor beta chains from one sample, sequenced in a study of identical twins. TCRdb called the 5' RACE reads again in MiXCR, with one record for every CDR3 protein. Among around 530,000 distinct CDR3 sequences, approximately 16% were seen once, and the ten largest hold roughly 0.43%. These data also featured in a second study, about yellow fever vaccine responses in identical twins.

Source material: CD4+ T cells sorted from blood. These receptor sequences come from a woman between 18 and 29 years old in good health. Both conserved end residues are part of each CDR3. Fields, in order: D gene, V gene, clone size, J gene, CDR3 protein, CDR3 DNA. D genes are given only for firm matches. Expanded clones are given a class, and other clones once, few, many or no size at all.

-	TRBV5-1	few	TRBJ2-3	CASSFPDSTDTQYF	TGCGCCAGCAGCTTCCCGGACAGCACAGATACGCAGTATTTT
-	TRBV12-3/TRBV12-4	many	TRBJ2-2	CASSYNTGELFF	TGTGCCAGCAGTTATAACACCGGGGAGCTGTTTTTT
-	TRBV3-1	-	TRBJ1-5	CASSPKVNPNQPQHF	TGTGCCAGCAGCCCCAAAGTAAACCCAAATCAGCCCCAGCATTTT
TRBD2	TRBV20-1	few	TRBJ2-1	CSARKVAGALNEQFF	TGCAGTGCTAGAAAAGTAGCGGGAGCGCTCAATGAGCAGTTCTTC
TRBD1	TRBV12-3/TRBV12-4	few	TRBJ1-5	CASSSGQGNYNQPQHF	TGTGCCAGCAGTTCGGGACAGGGGAACTACAATCAGCCCCAGCATTTT
TRBD1	TRBV6-6	once	TRBJ2-7	CASSFTQGAEQYF	TGTGCCAGCAGTTTCACACAGGGGGCCGAGCAGTACTTC
-	TRBV5-1	many	TRBJ2-1	CASSLERVTDEQFF	TGCGCCAGCAGCTTAGAGAGAGTGACCGATGAGCAGTTCTTC
-	TRBV20-1	-	TRBJ2-5	CSARDGGSTETQYF	TGCAGTGCTAGAGATGGGGGCTCAACAGAGACCCAGTACTTC
-	TRBV7-9	-	TRBJ1-2	CASSPQGTDNYGYTF	TGTGCCAGCAGCCCCCAAGGGACGGATAACTATGGCTACACCTTC
-	TRBV6-1	few	TRBJ2-3	CASSERRGDTQYF	TGTGCCAGCAGTGAAAGGAGGGGAGATACGCAGTATTTT
TRBD2	TRBV6-5	few	TRBJ2-7	CASIKSPAGDSYEQYF	TGTGCCAGCATTAAGTCGCCAGCGGGAGATTCCTACGAGCAGTACTTC
TRBD1	TRBV4-1	few	TRBJ2-7	CASSRSGTADYEQYF	TGCGCCAGCAGCCGATCCGGGACAGCTGACTACGAGCAGTACTTC
-	TRBV3-1	few	TRBJ2-2	CASSAPWGAGAGELFF	TGTGCCAGCAGCGCCCCATGGGGGGCCGGGGCCGGGGAGCTGTTTTTT
TRBD1	TRBV15	-	TRBJ1-1	CATSRDRGFGAFF	TGTGCCACCAGCAGAGACAGGGGGTTCGGGGCTTTCTTT
-	TRBV7-9	-	TRBJ1-6	CASSPNQEPLHF	TGTGCCAGCAGCCCGAACCAGGAGCCCCTCCACTTT
-	TRBV28	few	TRBJ1-1	CASSRGRSAEAFF	TGTGCCAGCAGCCGAGGCAGATCCGCTGAAGCTTTCTTT
TRBD1	TRBV11-2	-	TRBJ2-5	CASSYTGGKEETQYF	TGTGCCAGCAGTTACACAGGGGGAAAAGAAGAGACCCAGTACTTC
-	TRBV24-1	few	TRBJ1-2	CATSDLRKELHYGYTF	TGTGCCACCAGTGACCTCCGAAAGGAGCTTCACTATGGCTACACCTTC
-	TRBV25-1	-	TRBJ1-4	CASSDPGLRNEKLFF	TGTGCCAGCAGTGACCCGGGACTCCGTAATGAAAAACTGTTTTTT
TRBD2	TRBV7-9	many	TRBJ2-3	CASSSRLASTDTQYF	TGTGCCAGCAGTAGCCGACTAGCCAGCACAGATACGCAGTATTTT
TRBD1	TRBV20-1	-	TRBJ1-1	CSARGTGGTGAEAFF	TGCAGTGCTAGAGGGACAGGAGGCACAGGGGCTGAAGCTTTCTTT
TRBD2	TRBV2	-	TRBJ2-1	CATGVAGGPGNEQFF	TGTGCCACCGGGGTGGCGGGAGGGCCGGGTAATGAGCAGTTCTTC
-	TRBV12-5	-	TRBJ2-3	CASGLVGDTQYF	TGTGCTAGTGGTTTGGTTGGTGATACGCAGTATTTT
TRBD2	TRBV20-1	-	TRBJ2-1	CSARDPAGPSYNEQFF	TGCAGTGCTAGAGATCCAGCGGGACCGTCCTACAATGAGCAGTTCTTC
TRBD1	TRBV7-2	-	TRBJ2-1	CASSSTRGTGGHNEQFF	TGTGCCAGCAGCTCTACCCGGGGGACAGGGGGACACAATGAGCAGTTCTTC
TRBD2	TRBV14	few	TRBJ2-2	CASSQDKLRRGYTGELFF	TGTGCCAGCAGCCAAGATAAATTGCGGCGGGGGTACACCGGGGAGCTGTTTTTT
TRBD1	TRBV5-1	-	TRBJ2-7	CASSLDRAYKQYF	TGCGCCAGCAGCCTTGACAGGGCGTACAAGCAGTACTTC
-	TRBV28	few	TRBJ2-5	CASSLYPQGEETQYF	TGTGCCAGCAGTTTATACCCTCAGGGAGAAGAGACCCAGTACTTC
TRBD2	TRBV2	-	TRBJ2-1	CASSQPGGLAYNGREQFF	TGTGCCAGCAGCCAACCGGGAGGACTAGCGTATAATGGGCGGGAGCAGTTCTTC
-	TRBV20-1	few	TRBJ1-5	CSADQRGASNQPQHF	TGCAGTGCGGACCAGCGAGGGGCGAGCAATCAGCCCCAGCATTTT
-	TRBV24-1	few	TRBJ2-5	CATRSGGAPQETQYF	TGTGCCACCAGATCCGGCGGGGCACCCCAAGAGACCCAGTACTTC
-	TRBV19	-	TRBJ2-1	CASSIQGNSHEQFF	TGTGCCAGTAGTATACAGGGTAACTCCCATGAGCAGTTCTTC
-	TRBV12-3/TRBV12-4	few	TRBJ1-6	CASSFGRANSPLHF	TGTGCCAGCAGTTTTGGCAGGGCCAATTCACCCCTCCACTTT
TRBD1	TRBV12-3/TRBV12-4	-	TRBJ2-7	CASSPVDRGRVDEQYF	TGTGCCAGCAGTCCGGTAGACAGGGGGCGCGTGGACGAGCAGTACTTC
-	TRBV6-1	-	TRBJ2-2	CASRPIGVAGELFF	TGTGCCAGCAGGCCGATAGGAGTCGCCGGGGAGCTGTTTTTT
-	TRBV12-3/TRBV12-4	-	TRBJ2-7	CASSPGRDSYEQYF	TGTGCCAGCAGTCCGGGCCGGGACTCCTACGAGCAGTACTTC
TRBD2	TRBV19	-	TRBJ2-1	CASSRKIAGGADEQFF	TGTGCCAGTAGCCGGAAGATAGCGGGAGGGGCCGATGAGCAGTTCTTC
TRBD1	TRBV20-1	many	TRBJ1-5	CSAQGTGVNQPQHF	TGCAGTGCTCAAGGGACAGGGGTTAATCAGCCCCAGCATTTT
TRBD2	TRBV18	-	TRBJ2-1	CASSPTGSGNSYNEQFF	TGTGCCAGCTCCCCTACCGGTAGCGGGAATTCCTACAATGAGCAGTTCTTC
-	TRBV3-1	many	TRBJ1-2	CASSQDRYYGYTF	TGTGCCAGCAGCCAAGATCGGTACTATGGCTACACCTTC
-	TRBV5-8	few	TRBJ1-5	CASSFIQPQHF	TGTGCCAGCAGCTTCATTCAGCCCCAGCATTTT
-	TRBV27	-	TRBJ2-7	CASRGPTRGSPYEQYF	TGTGCCAGCAGGGGACCGACCAGAGGGTCCCCCTACGAGCAGTACTTC
-	TRBV14	-	TRBJ1-1	CASSQAWNMNTEAFF	TGTGCCAGCAGCCAGGCTTGGAACATGAACACTGAAGCTTTCTTT
-	TRBV15	many	TRBJ1-2	CATSRVGNYGYTF	TGTGCCACCAGCAGGGTGGGTAACTATGGCTACACCTTC
-	TRBV12-3/TRBV12-4	few	TRBJ2-2	CASSLGRYRDTGELFF	TGTGCCAGCAGTTTGGGAAGATATCGGGACACCGGGGAGCTGTTTTTT
TRBD1	TRBV27	few	TRBJ2-7	CASSFGWGQGYEQYF	TGTGCCAGCAGTTTTGGCTGGGGACAGGGTTACGAGCAGTACTTC
-	TRBV3-1	few	TRBJ1-1	CASSQDRGRAEAFF	TGTGCCAGCAGCCAAGATCGAGGGAGGGCTGAAGCTTTCTTT
-	TRBV12-3/TRBV12-4	many	TRBJ2-1	CASSSFNEQFF	TGTGCCAGCAGTTCCTTCAATGAGCAGTTCTTC